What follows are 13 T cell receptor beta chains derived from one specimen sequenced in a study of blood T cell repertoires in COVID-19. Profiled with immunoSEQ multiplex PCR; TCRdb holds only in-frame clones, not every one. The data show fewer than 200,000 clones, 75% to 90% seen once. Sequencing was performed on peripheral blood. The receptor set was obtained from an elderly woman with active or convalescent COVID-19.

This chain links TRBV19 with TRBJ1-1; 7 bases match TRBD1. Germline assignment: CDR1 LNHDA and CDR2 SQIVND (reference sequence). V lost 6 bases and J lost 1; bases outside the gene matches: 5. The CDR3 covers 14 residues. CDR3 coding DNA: TGTGCCAGTAGGTTCACAGGGGCGAACACTGAAGCTTTCTTT. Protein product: CASRFTGANTEAFF.

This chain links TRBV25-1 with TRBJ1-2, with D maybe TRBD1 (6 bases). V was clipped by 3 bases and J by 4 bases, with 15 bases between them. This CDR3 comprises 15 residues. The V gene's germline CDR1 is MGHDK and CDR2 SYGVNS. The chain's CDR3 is CASSETGITIYGYTF. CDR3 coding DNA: TGTGCCAGCAGTGAGACAGGTATCACGATCTATGGCTACACCTTC.

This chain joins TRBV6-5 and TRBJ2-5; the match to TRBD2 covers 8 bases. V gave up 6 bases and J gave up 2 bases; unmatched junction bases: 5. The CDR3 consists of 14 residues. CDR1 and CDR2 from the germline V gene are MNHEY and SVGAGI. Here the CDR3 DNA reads TGTGCCAGCAGGATTGGACTAGCACAAGAGACCCAGTACTTC. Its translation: CASRIGLAQETQYF.

This CDR3 reads CAISPGTYNSPLHF. CDR3 DNA sequence: TGTGCCATCAGCCCCGGGACATATAATTCACCCCTCCACTTT. V and J are TRBV10-3 and TRBJ1-6; D possibly corresponds to TRBD1 (6 bases). Germline CDR1 reads ENHRY; CDR2 reads SYGVKD. This CDR3 spans 14 amino acids. V gave up 6 bases and J gave up 4 bases, with 10 bases separating them.

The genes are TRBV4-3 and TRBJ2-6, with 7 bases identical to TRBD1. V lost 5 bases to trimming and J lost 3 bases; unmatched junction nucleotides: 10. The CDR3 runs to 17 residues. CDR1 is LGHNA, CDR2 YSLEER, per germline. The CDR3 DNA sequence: TGCGCCAGCAGCGCCGAGACAGGGACCTTTGGGGCCAACGTCCTGACTTTC. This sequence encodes CASSAETGTFGANVLTF.

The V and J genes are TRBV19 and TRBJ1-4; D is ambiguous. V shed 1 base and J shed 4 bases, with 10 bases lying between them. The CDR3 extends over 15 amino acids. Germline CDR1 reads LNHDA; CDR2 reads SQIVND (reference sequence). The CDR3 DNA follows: TGTGCCAGTAGTATAGCGACTGACTATAATGAAAAACTGTTTTTT. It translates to CASSIATDYNEKLFF.

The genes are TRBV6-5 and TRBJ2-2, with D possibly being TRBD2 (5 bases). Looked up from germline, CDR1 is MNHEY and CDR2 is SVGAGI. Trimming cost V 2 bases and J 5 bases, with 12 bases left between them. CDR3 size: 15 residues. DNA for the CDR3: TGTGCCAGCAGTTACAGAGGGTCATCGACCGGGGAGCTGTTTTTT. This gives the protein CASSYRGSSTGELFF.

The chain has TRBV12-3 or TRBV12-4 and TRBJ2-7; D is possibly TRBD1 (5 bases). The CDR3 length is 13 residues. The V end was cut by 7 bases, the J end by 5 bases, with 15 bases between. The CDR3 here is CASTRPGKDEQYF. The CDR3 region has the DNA TGTGCCAGCACCCGCCCAGGGAAGGACGAGCAGTACTTC.

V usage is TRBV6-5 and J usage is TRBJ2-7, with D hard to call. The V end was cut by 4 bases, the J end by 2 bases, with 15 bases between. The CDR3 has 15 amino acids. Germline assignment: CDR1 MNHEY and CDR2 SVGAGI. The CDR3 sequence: CASSFNIRGPYEQYF. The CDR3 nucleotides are TGTGCCAGCAGTTTTAACATCCGTGGCCCCTACGAGCAGTACTTC.

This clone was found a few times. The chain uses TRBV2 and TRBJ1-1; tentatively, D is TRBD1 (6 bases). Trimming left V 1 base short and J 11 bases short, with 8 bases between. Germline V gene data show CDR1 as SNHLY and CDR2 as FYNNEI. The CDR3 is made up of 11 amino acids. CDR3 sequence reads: CASSEEGVAFF. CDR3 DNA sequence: TGTGCCAGCAGTGAAGAGGGGGTTGCTTTCTTT.

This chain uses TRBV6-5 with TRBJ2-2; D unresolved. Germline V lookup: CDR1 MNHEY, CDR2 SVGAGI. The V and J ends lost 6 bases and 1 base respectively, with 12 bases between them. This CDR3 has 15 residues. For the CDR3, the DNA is TGTGCCAGCAGATCCGAATCGGTGAACACCGGGGAGCTGTTTTTT. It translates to CASRSESVNTGELFF.

The DNA for the CDR3 is TGCGCCAGCAGCTTTGAGACAGGGAATGGCTACACCTTC. This codes for CASSFETGNGYTF. The chain links TRBV5-1 to TRBJ1-2; TRBD1 agrees at 7 bases. V shed 2 bases, J shed 6 bases, and the junction held 4 bases outside the gene matches. Germline values: CDR1 SGHRS, CDR2 YFSETQ. This CDR3 spans 13 amino acids.

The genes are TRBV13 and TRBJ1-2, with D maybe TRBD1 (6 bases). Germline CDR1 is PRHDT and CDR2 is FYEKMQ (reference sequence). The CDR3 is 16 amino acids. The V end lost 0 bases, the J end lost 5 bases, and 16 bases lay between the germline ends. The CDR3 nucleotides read TGTGCCAGCAGCTTAGGCCCTAGGGGGGGAATATATGGCTACACCTTC. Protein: CASSLGPRGGIYGYTF.